Sequencing of this TCR beta chain was carried out in a study of T cell responses to AZD1222 COVID-19 vaccine. TCRdb's copy holds only in-frame clones and misses some; the assay was immunoSEQ multiplex PCR. This sample has approximately 190,000 clones; approximately 91% occur once, and the top ten carry nearly 1%. CDR3 size: 13 residues. Trimming cost V 1 base and J 3 bases, with 7 bases left between them. Germline CDR1 and CDR2: LGHNA and YNFKEQ. The source of this sequence is an adult in good health. This chain joins TRBV4-2 and TRBJ2-7; D unclear. Specimen: peripheral blood, collected on day 0 of AZD1222 vaccination. CDR3 in amino acids: CASSQGRLYEQYF. The CDR3 coding sequence is TGTGCCAGCAGCCAAGGACGGCTCTACGAGCAGTACTTC.